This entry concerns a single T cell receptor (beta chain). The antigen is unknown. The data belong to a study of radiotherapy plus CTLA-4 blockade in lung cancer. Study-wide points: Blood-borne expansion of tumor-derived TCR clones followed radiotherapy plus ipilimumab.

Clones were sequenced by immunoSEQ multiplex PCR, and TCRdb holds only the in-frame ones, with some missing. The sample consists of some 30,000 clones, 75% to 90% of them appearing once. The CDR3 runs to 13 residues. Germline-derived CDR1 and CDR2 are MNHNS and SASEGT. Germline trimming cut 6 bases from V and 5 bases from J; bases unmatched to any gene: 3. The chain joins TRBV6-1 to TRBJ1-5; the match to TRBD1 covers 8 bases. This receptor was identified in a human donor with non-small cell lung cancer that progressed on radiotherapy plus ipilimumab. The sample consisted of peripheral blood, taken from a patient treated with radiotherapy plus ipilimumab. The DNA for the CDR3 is TGTGCCAGCAGCCCACAGGGGGATCAGCCCCAGCATTTT. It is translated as CASSPQGDQPQHF.